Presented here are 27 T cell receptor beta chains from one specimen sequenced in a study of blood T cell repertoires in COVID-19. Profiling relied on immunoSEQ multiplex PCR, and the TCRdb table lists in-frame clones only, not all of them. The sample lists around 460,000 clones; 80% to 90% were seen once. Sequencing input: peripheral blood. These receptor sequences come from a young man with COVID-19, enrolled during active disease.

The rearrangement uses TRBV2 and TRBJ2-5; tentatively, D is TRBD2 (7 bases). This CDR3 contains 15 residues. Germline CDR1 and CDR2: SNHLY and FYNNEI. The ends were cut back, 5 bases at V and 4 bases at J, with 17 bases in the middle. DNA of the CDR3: TGTGCCAGCAGTCCACTCGGGGGGCCTCGAGAGACCCAGTACTTC. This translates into CASSPLGGPRETQYF.

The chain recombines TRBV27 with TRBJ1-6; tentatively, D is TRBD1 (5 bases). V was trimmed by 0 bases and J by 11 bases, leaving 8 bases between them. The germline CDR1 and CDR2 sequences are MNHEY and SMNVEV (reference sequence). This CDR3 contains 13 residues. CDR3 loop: CASSLSTDAPLHF. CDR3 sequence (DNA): TGTGCCAGCAGTTTATCGACAGACGCACCCCTCCACTTT.

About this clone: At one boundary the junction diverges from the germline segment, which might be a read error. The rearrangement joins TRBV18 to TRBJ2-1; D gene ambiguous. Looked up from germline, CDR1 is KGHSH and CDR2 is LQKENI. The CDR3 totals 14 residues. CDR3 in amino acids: CASSPEAELISLVF. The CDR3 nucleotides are TGTGCCAGCTCACCAGAGGCGGAACTGATCTCTCTTGTCTTC.

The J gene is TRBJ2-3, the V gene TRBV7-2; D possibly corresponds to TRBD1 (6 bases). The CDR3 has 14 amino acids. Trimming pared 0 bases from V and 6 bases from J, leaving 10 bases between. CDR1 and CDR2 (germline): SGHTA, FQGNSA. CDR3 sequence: CASSLAGGVDTQYF. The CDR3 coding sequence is TGTGCCAGCAGCTTAGCAGGGGGAGTCGATACGCAGTATTTT.

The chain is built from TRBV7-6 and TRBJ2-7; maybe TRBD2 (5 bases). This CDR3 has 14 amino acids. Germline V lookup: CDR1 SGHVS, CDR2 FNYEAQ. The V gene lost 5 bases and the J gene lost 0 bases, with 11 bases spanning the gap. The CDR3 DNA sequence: TGTGCCAGCAGCCCTAGCACCTACTCCTACGAGCAGTACTTC. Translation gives CASSPSTYSYEQYF.

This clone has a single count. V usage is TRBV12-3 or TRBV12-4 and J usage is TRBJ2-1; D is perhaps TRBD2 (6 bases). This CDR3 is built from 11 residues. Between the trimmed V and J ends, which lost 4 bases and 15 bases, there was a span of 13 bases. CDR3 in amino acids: CASSSPGEAFF. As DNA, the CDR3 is TGTGCCAGCAGTTCCCCGGGAGAGGCGTTCTTC.

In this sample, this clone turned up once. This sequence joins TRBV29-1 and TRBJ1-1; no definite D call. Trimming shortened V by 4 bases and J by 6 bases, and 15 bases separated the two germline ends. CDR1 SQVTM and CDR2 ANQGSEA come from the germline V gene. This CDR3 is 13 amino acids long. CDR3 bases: TGCAGCGTTGTGAGGGAATTGGTGCCTGAAGCTTTCTTT. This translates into CSVVRELVPEAFF.

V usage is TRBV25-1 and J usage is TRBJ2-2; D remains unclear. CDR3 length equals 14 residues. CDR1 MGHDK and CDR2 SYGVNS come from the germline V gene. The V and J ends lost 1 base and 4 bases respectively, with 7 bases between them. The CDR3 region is CASSEWAITGELFF. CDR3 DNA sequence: TGTGCCAGCAGTGAATGGGCAATCACCGGGGAGCTGTTTTTT.

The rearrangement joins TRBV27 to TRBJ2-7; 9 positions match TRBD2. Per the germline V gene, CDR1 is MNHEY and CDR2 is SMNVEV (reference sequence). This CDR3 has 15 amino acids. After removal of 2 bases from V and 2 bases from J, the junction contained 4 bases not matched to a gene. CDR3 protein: CASSLHPSGTYEQYF. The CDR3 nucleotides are TGTGCCAGCAGTTTACACCCTAGCGGGACCTACGAGCAGTACTTC.

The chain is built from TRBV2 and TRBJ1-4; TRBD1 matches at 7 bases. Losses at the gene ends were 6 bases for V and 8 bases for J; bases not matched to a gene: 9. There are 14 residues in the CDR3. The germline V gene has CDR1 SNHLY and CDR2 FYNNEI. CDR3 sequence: CASRADRAGEKLFF. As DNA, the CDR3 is TGTGCCAGCAGAGCCGACAGGGCCGGGGAAAAACTGTTTTTT.

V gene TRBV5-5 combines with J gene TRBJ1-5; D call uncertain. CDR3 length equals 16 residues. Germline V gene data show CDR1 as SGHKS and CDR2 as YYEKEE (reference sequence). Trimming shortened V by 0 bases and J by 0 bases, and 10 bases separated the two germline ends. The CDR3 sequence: CASSLVPGYSNQPQHF. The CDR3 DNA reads TGTGCCAGCAGCTTGGTTCCCGGGTATAGCAATCAGCCCCAGCATTTT.

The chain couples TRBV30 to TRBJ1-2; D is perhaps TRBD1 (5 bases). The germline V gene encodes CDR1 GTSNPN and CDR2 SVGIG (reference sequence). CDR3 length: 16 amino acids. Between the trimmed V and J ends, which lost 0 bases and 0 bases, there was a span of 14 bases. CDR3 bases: TGTGCCTGGAGTGTACCGGGAGGGGAGGCTAACTATGGCTACACCTTC. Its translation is CAWSVPGGEANYGYTF.

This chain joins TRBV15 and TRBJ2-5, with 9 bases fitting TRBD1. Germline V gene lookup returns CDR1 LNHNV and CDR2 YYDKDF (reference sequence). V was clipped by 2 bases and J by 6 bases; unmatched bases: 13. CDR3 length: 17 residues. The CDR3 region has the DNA TGTGCCACCAGCAGAATCCTGGGACAGGGAGCGGGGAAGACCCAGTACTTC. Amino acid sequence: CATSRILGQGAGKTQYF. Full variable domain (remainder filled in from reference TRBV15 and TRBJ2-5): DAMVIQNPRYQVTQFGKPVTLSCSQTLNHNVMYWYQQKSSQAPKLLFHYYDKDFNNEADTPDNFQSRRPNTSFCFLDIRSPGLGDTAMYLCATSRILGQGAGKTQYFGPGTRLLVL.

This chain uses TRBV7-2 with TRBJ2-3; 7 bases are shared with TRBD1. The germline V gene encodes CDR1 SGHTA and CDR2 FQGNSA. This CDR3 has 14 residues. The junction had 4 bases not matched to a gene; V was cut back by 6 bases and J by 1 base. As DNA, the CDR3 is TGTGCCAGCAGTAGAGACAGGGGCACAGATACGCAGTATTTT. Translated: CASSRDRGTDTQYF.

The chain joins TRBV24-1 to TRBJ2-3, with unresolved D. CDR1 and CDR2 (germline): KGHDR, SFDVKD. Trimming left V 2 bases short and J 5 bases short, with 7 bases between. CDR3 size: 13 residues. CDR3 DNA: TGTGCCACCAGTGATTCGGCGGTAGATACGCAGTATTTT. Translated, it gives CATSDSAVDTQYF.

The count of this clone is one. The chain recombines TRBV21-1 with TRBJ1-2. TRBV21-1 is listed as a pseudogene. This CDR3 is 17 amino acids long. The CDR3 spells CASSKEEEHDQVYGYTF. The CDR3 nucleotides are TGTGCCAGCAGCAAAGAAGAGGAGCACGACCAAGTCTATGGCTACACCTTC.

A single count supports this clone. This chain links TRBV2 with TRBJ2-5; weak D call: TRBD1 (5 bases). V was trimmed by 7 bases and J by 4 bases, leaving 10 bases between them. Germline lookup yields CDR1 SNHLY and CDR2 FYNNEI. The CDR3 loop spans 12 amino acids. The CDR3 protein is CASNKGLETQYF. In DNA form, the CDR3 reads TGTGCCAGCAACAAGGGGTTAGAGACCCAGTACTTC.

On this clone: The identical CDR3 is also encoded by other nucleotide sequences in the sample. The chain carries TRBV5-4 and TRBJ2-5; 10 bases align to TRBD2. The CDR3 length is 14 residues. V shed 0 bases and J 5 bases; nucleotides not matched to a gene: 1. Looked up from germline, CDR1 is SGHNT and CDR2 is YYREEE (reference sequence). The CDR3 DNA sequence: TGTGCCAGCAGCTTGGGACTAGCGGGCGAGACCCAGTACTTC. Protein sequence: CASSLGLAGETQYF.

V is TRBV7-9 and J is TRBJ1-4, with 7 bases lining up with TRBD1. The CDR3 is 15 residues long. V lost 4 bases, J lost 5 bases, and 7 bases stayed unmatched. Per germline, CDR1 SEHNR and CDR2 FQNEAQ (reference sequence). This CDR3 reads CASSYRGQTNEKLFF. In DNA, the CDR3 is TGTGCCAGCAGCTACCGGGGACAGACGAATGAAAAACTGTTTTTT.

CDR3 bases: TGTGCCATCAGTGGACAGATAAGCTCCTACGAGCAGTACTTC. Protein sequence: CAISGQISSYEQYF. V usage is TRBV10-3 and J usage is TRBJ2-7; D might be TRBD1 (5 bases). CDR3 length: 14 amino acids. CDR1 and CDR2 (germline): ENHRY, SYGVKD. V was cut by 4 bases and J by 0 bases, with 10 bases left in between.

The CDR3 nucleotides read TGTGCCAGCAGCTCAGCCCGGACAGCGTCCTACGAGCAGTACTTC. The encoded protein is CASSSARTASYEQYF. This chain links TRBV7-9 with TRBJ2-7; tentative D call: TRBD1 (6 bases). The V gene lost 4 bases and the J gene lost 1 base, with 14 bases spanning the gap. The CDR3 has 15 residues. Per germline, CDR1 SEHNR and CDR2 FQNEAQ (reference sequence).

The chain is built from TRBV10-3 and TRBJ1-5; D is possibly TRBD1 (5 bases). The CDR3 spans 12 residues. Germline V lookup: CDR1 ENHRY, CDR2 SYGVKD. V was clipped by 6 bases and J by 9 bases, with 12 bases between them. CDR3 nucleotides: TGTGCCATCAGCCCCGACAGTCGGCCCCAGCATTTT. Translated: CAISPDSRPQHF.

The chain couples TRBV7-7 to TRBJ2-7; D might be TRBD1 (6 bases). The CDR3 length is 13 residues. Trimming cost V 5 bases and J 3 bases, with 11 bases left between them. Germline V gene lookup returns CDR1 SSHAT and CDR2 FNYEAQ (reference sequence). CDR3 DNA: TGTGCCAGCAGCCAAGGGACACGCTACGAGCAGTACTTC. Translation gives CASSQGTRYEQYF.

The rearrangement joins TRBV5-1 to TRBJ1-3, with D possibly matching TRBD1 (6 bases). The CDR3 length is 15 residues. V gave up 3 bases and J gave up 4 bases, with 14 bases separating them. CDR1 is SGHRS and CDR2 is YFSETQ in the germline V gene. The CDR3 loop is CASSSQGLEGNTIYF. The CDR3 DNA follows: TGCGCCAGCAGCTCCCAGGGGCTGGAGGGAAACACCATATATTTT.

The CDR3 loop is CASSLGGPNEQFF. The CDR3 nucleotides are TGTGCCAGCAGTTTGGGAGGGCCAAATGAGCAGTTCTTC. The rearrangement uses TRBV12-3 or TRBV12-4 and TRBJ2-1; 7 positions match TRBD2. This CDR3 contains 13 residues. J lost 7 bases, V lost 3 bases, and 3 bases had no gene match.

CDR3 sequence (DNA): TGCGCCAGCAGCTCGACTAGCGGGAACACAGATACGCAGTATTTT. Translation: CASSSTSGNTDTQYF. The chain joins TRBV5-1 to TRBJ2-3; TRBD2 matches at 11 bases. The CDR3 has 15 amino acids. CDR1 and CDR2 from the germline V gene are SGHRS and YFSETQ. Germline trimming cut 3 bases from V and 2 bases from J; bases unmatched to any gene: 2.

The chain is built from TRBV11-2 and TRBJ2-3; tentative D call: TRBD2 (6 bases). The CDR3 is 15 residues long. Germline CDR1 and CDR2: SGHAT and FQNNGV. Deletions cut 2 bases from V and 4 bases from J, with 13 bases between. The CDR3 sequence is CASSLLAPYPDTQYF. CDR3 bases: TGTGCCAGCAGCTTACTAGCGCCTTACCCAGATACGCAGTATTTT. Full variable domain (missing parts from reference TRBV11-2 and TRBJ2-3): EAGVAQSPRYKIIEKRQSVAFWCNPISGHATLYWYQQILGQGPKLLIQFQNNGVVDDSQLPKDRFSAERLKGVDSTLKIQPAKLEDSAVYLCASSLLAPYPDTQYFGPGTRLTVL.